This entry features one T cell receptor beta chain sequence. This sample was taken from a study of sequential checkpoint blockade in melanoma. The treatment: randomized to nivolumab then ipilimumab (arm A) or the reverse (arm B). None of the patients previously received DNA-damaging chemotherapy. Sorted cells were live CD3+CD8+, lacking CD19 and CD56, from PBMCs. The repertoire was sequenced with immunoSEQ multiplex PCR; TCRdb's copy has only in-frame clones and lacks some. The table has about 37,000 clones, 84% seen once; the top ten hold around 6%. This CDR3 has 17 residues. The J segment lost 1 base and the V segment lost 5 bases, leaving 13 bases of the junction unmatched. Germline CDR1 is LNHDA and CDR2 is SQIVND (reference sequence).

Sequencing was performed on CD8+ T cells sorted from blood (inferred from file names), taken from a patient given nivolumab and ipilimumab in sequence. The TCR sequence derives from a human donor with melanoma. The genes are TRBV19 and TRBJ1-2, with TRBD1 matching over 7 bases. The CDR3 DNA is TGTGCCAGTAGTCCCCTCTCGGACAGGCGCTATAACTATGGCTACACCTTC. This gives the protein CASSPLSDRRYNYGYTF.